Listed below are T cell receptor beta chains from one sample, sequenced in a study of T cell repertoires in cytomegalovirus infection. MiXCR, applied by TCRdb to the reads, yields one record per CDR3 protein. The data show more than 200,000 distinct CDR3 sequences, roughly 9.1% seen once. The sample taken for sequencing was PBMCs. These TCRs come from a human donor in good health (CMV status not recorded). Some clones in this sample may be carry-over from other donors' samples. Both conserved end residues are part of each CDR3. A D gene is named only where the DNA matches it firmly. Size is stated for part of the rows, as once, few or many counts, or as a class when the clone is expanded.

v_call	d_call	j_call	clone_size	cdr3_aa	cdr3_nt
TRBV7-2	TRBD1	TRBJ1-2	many	CASSGQTNYGYTF	TGTGCCAGCTCGGGACAGACAAACTATGGCTACACCTTC
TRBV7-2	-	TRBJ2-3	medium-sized	CASSLGSPLSTDTQYF	TGTGCCAGCAGCTTAGGGTCACCCCTTAGCACAGATACGCAGTATTTT
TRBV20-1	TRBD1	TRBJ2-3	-	CSASWSGGLTDTQYF	TGCAGTGCTAGTTGGTCAGGGGGCCTCACAGATACGCAGTATTTT
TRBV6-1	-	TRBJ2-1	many	CASSEGRHNEQFF	TGTGCCAGCAGTGAGGGGAGGCACAATGAGCAGTTCTTC
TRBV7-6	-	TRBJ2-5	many	CASSPHEAQETQYF	TGTGCCAGCAGCCCTCATGAAGCCCAAGAGACCCAGTACTTC
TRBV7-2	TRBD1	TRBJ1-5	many	CASSLIRTGGQPQHF	TGTGCCAGCAGCTTAATCAGGACAGGAGGTCAGCCCCAGCATTTT
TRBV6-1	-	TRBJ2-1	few	CASKIERWGYNEQFF	TGTGCCAGCAAAATTGAGCGTTGGGGCTACAATGAGCAGTTCTTC
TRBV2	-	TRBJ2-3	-	CASTLTSGRDTQYF	TGTGCCAGCACCCTAACCTCAGGGCGAGATACGCAGTATTTT
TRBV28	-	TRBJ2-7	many	CASSLNSPGTYEQYF	TGTGCCAGCAGTTTAAACTCTCCCGGGACCTACGAGCAGTACTTC
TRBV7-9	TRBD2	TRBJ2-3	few	CASSPLLAGGLDTQYF	TGTGCCAGCAGCCCGCTACTAGCGGGGGGGCTCGATACGCAGTATTTT
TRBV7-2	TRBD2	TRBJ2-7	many	CASSLSGSQNYEQYF	TGTGCCAGCAGCTTAAGCGGGAGTCAAAACTACGAGCAGTACTTC
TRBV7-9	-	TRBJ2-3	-	CASSFGTLEGDTQYF	TGTGCCAGCAGCTTTGGGACTCTCGAGGGAGATACGCAGTATTTT
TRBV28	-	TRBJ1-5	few	CASSLFKAQPQHF	TGTGCCAGCAGTTTATTTAAGGCTCAGCCCCAGCATTTT
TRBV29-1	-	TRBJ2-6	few	CSVGASGANVLTF	TGCAGCGTTGGCGCGTCTGGGGCCAACGTCCTGACTTTC
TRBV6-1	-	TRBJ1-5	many	CASSPGLESNQPQHF	TGTGCCAGCAGTCCCGGCTTAGAGAGCAATCAGCCCCAGCATTTT
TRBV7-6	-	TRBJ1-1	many	CASSLGRGSRNTEAFF	TGTGCCAGCAGCTTAGGAAGGGGGTCTCGGAACACTGAAGCTTTCTTT
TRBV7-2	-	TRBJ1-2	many	CASSPGGTWSYTF	TGTGCCAGCAGCCCGGGGGGGACTTGGAGCTACACCTTC
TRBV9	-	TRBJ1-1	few	CASSAEDRRTEAFF	TGTGCCAGCAGCGCCGAGGATCGTAGGACTGAAGCTTTCTTT
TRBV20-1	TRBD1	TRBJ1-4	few	CSAPDRAKATNEKLFF	TGCAGTGCGCCAGACAGGGCCAAAGCAACTAATGAAAAACTGTTTTTT
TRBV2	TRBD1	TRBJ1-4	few	CASSELGTANEKLFF	TGTGCCAGCAGTGAATTAGGGACAGCTAATGAAAAACTGTTTTTT
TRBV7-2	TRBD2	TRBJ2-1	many	CASSSRLAGDRFF	TGTGCCAGCAGCTCACGACTAGCGGGAGACCGGTTCTTC
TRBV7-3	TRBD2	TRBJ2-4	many	CASSSSGRGNIQYF	TGTGCCAGCAGCTCTAGCGGACGGGGAAACATTCAGTACTTC
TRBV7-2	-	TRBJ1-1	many	CASSSFRPPRGSTEAFF	TGTGCCAGCAGCTCCTTCAGACCACCAAGGGGAAGCACTGAAGCTTTCTTT
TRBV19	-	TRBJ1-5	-	CASSPLPAGNQPQHF	TGTGCCAGTAGTCCCCTCCCCGCGGGGAATCAGCCCCAGCATTTT
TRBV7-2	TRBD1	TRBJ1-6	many	CASSLGRTGLTGPLHF	TGTGCCAGCAGCTTAGGGAGGACAGGGCTGACGGGGCCCCTCCACTTT
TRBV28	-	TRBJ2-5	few	CASVLSRETQYF	TGTGCCAGCGTACTGTCGCGGGAGACCCAGTACTTC
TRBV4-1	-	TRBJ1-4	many	CASSQQEDPVGEKLFF	TGCGCCAGCAGCCAACAGGAGGACCCCGTCGGTGAAAAACTGTTTTTT
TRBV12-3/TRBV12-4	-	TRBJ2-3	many	CASSSDSFGTDTQYF	TGTGCCAGCAGTTCGGACAGTTTTGGCACAGATACGCAGTATTTT
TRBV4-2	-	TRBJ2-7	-	CASSPPDRESSYEQYF	TGTGCCAGCAGCCCCCCGGACAGAGAGAGCTCCTACGAGCAGTACTTC